These T cell receptor beta chains were read from a single sample in a study of blood T cell repertoires in COVID-19. The repertoire was sequenced with immunoSEQ multiplex PCR; TCRdb's copy has only in-frame clones and lacks some. Of 200,000 to 300,000 clones listed, 83% were seen once; the top ten hold about 3.8%. Sequencing was done on a sample of PBMCs or T cells enriched from blood (not recorded which). All receptors come from a woman in her thirties or forties who had been exposed to COVID-19. The CDR3 runs from the conserved cysteine through the conserved F or W. Fields, in order: D gene, clone size, V gene, CDR3 length, J gene, CDR3 protein, CDR3 DNA. D genes are given only for firm matches. Some rows mark clone size as missing; the rest say once, few, many or name a class of expanded clone.

.,.,TRBV27,14,TRBJ1-2,CASSSRQTNYGYTF,TGTGCCAGCAGTTCCCGACAGACCAACTATGGCTACACCTTC
TRBD1,.,TRBV23-1,13,TRBJ1-1,CASSGQANTEAFF,TGCGCCAGCAGCGGACAGGCGAACACTGAAGCTTTCTTT
.,.,TRBV9,15,TRBJ2-7,CASSPRASESYEQYF,TGTGCCAGCAGCCCCCGGGCTAGCGAGTCCTACGAGCAGTACTTC
.,few,TRBV28,15,TRBJ2-2,CASSTPGANTGELFF,TGTGCCAGCAGCACGCCAGGCGCGAACACCGGGGAGCTGTTTTTT
.,.,TRBV6-4,11,TRBJ1-1,CASSGQSEAFF,TGTGCCAGCAGTGGGCAGTCTGAAGCTTTCTTT
.,few,TRBV27,13,TRBJ2-7,CASRNRDSYEQYF,TGTGCCAGCAGAAACAGGGATTCCTACGAGCAGTACTTC
.,.,TRBV5-1,14,TRBJ2-5,CASSVDSNLGTQYF,TGCGCCAGCAGCGTCGACTCGAATCTTGGGACCCAGTACTTC
TRBD1,.,TRBV7-6,16,TRBJ2-2,CASSLARTGTTGELFF,TGTGCCAGCAGCTTAGCGAGGACAGGGACCACCGGGGAGCTGTTTTTT
TRBD1,.,TRBV6-5,13,TRBJ1-1,CASRTGVNTEAFF,TGTGCCAGCCGGACAGGTGTTAACACTGAAGCTTTCTTT
.,.,TRBV19,17,TRBJ1-5,CASSDVRVRGGNQPQHF,TGTGCCAGTAGTGACGTCAGGGTCCGAGGCGGCAATCAGCCCCAGCATTTT
.,.,TRBV6-5,12,TRBJ2-6,CASTSGTTVLTF,TGTGCCAGCACCTCGGGGACAACCGTCCTGACTTTC
TRBD2,.,TRBV7-9,15,TRBJ2-1,CASSLGLAGVDEQFF,TGTGCCAGCAGCTTGGGACTAGCGGGGGTGGATGAGCAGTTCTTC
TRBD1,.,TRBV4-1,15,TRBJ1-4,CASSQGDSNNEKLFF,TGCGCCAGCAGCCAAGGGGACAGTAATAATGAAAAACTGTTTTTT
TRBD1,.,TRBV27,16,TRBJ1-2,CASSRGTGDYNYGYTF,TGTGCCAGCAGTCGCGGGACAGGGGACTATAACTATGGCTACACCTTC
.,.,TRBV28,15,TRBJ2-5,CASSFGPSIQETQYF,TGTGCCAGCAGTTTTGGGCCTAGCATCCAAGAGACCCAGTACTTC
.,.,TRBV30,13,TRBJ2-1,CAWSVQGVGGQFF,TGTGCCTGGAGTGTACAAGGGGTCGGTGGGCAGTTCTTC
TRBD1,.,TRBV6-5,13,TRBJ1-4,CASSRQGEEKLFF,TGTGCCAGCAGTAGACAGGGTGAGGAAAAACTGTTTTTT
TRBD1,.,TRBV27,17,TRBJ1-2,CASSLSGSGQANYGYTF,TGTGCCAGCAGTTTATCAGGCTCGGGACAGGCTAACTATGGCTACACCTTC
.,.,TRBV18,15,TRBJ1-4,CASTETGTTNEKLFF,TGTGCCAGTACTGAGACGGGGACAACTAATGAAAAACTGTTTTTT
.,.,TRBV19,14,TRBJ2-3,CASNPTGEGDTQYF,TGTGCCAGTAATCCGACGGGGGAAGGGGATACGCAGTATTTT
TRBD1,.,TRBV12-5,14,TRBJ1-4,CASGPDRANEKLFF,TGTGCTAGTGGACCCGACAGGGCTAATGAAAAACTGTTTTTT
.,.,TRBV28,14,TRBJ1-4,CASSAAPIAEKLFF,TGTGCCAGCAGCGCTGCGCCAATAGCGGAAAAACTGTTTTTT
.,.,TRBV28,12,TRBJ2-7,CASRSPGLGQYF,TGTGCCAGCCGATCCCCGGGGTTAGGGCAGTACTTC
TRBD1,.,TRBV9,16,TRBJ2-5,CASSVSQGGYQETQYF,TGTGCCAGCAGCGTATCACAGGGGGGCTACCAAGAGACCCAGTACTTC
TRBD1,.,TRBV7-8,15,TRBJ1-4,CASSLGGGGWEKLFF,TGTGCCAGCAGCTTAGGTGGAGGGGGCTGGGAAAAACTGTTTTTT
TRBD2,.,TRBV5-1,16,TRBJ2-3,CASSAYIAGGSDTQYF,TGCGCCAGCAGCGCCTACATAGCGGGGGGTTCGGATACGCAGTATTTT
.,.,TRBV28,14,TRBJ1-5,CASSLHRERQPQHF,TGTGCCAGCAGTCTACACAGGGAGCGTCAGCCCCAGCATTTT
.,.,TRBV6-1,12,TRBJ2-2,CASSDDNGELFF,TGTGCCAGCAGTGACGACAACGGGGAGCTGTTTTTT
.,.,TRBV9,15,TRBJ2-7,CASSVDHPPGYEQYF,TGTGCCAGCAGCGTAGATCACCCCCCAGGCTACGAGCAGTACTTC
.,.,TRBV7-2,13,TRBJ1-2,CASSFGRVDGYTF,TGTGCCAGCAGCTTCGGCAGGGTTGATGGCTACACCTTC
TRBD1,.,TRBV2,15,TRBJ1-5,CASRDRGPSNQPQHF,TGTGCCAGCAGGGACAGGGGCCCTAGCAATCAGCCCCAGCATTTT
TRBD1,.,TRBV9,14,TRBJ1-1,CASSVGQGGTEAFF,TGTGCCAGCAGCGTGGGACAGGGAGGCACTGAAGCTTTCTTT
.,many,TRBV6-5,15,TRBJ1-5,CASSRQAYSNQPQHF,TGTGCCAGCAGTCGACAGGCCTATAGCAATCAGCCCCAGCATTTT
.,.,TRBV18,13,TRBJ1-5,CASSPGENQPQHF,TGTGCCAGCTCCCCGGGAGAAAATCAGCCCCAGCATTTT
.,once,TRBV7-2,15,TRBJ1-5,CASSPGFHSNQPQHF,TGTGCCAGCAGCCCAGGGTTCCATAGCAATCAGCCCCAGCATTTT
.,.,TRBV18,15,TRBJ1-3,CASSPTASSGNTIYF,TGTGCCAGCTCACCCACAGCCAGCTCTGGAAACACCATATATTTT
TRBD1,.,TRBV2,16,TRBJ2-1,CASSERQGRAYNEQFF,TGTGCCAGCAGTGAACGACAGGGTCGTGCCTACAATGAGCAGTTCTTC
.,few,TRBV18,14,TRBJ2-1,CASSPPTRGLEQFF,TGTGCCAGCTCACCACCGACCCGGGGACTTGAGCAGTTCTTC
TRBD1,once,TRBV19,14,TRBJ2-1,CASSTGTDNNEQFF,TGTGCCAGTAGTACCGGGACAGACAACAATGAGCAGTTCTTC
TRBD1,.,TRBV3-1/TRBV3-2,18,TRBJ1-5,CASSQKGQGVGSNQPQHF,TGTGCCAGCAGCCAGAAGGGACAGGGGGTCGGCAGCAATCAGCCCCAGCATTTT
.,.,TRBV4-3,15,TRBJ1-1,CASSPRGQLNTEAFF,TGCGCCAGCAGCCCCCGAGGTCAGTTGAACACTGAAGCTTTCTTT
.,.,TRBV6-5,15,TRBJ2-3,CASINSHLELDTQYF,TGTGCCAGCATTAATAGCCACCTCGAGTTGGATACGCAGTATTTT
.,.,TRBV5-4,16,TRBJ1-2,CASSLAMAEPNYGYTF,TGTGCCAGCAGCTTGGCCATGGCGGAACCTAACTATGGCTACACCTTC
TRBD1,.,TRBV6-5,15,TRBJ1-5,CASSFGQGPNQPQHF,TGTGCCAGCAGCTTTGGACAGGGCCCTAATCAGCCCCAGCATTTT
.,few,TRBV12-5,16,TRBJ1-6,CASGLSGGTGNSPLHF,TGTGCTAGTGGTTTGTCGGGCGGGACGGGAAATTCACCCCTCCACTTT
TRBD2,.,TRBV7-2,16,TRBJ2-1,CASSSRTSGPLNEQFF,TGTGCCAGCAGCTCCCGGACTAGCGGCCCACTCAATGAGCAGTTCTTC
.,.,TRBV5-4,14,TRBJ1-1,CASSPQGRATEAFF,TGTGCCAGCAGCCCACAGGGACGTGCCACTGAAGCTTTCTTT
.,few,TRBV11-2,15,TRBJ1-1,CASSLGARRSTEAFF,TGTGCCAGCAGCTTAGGCGCGAGAAGATCCACTGAAGCTTTCTTT
.,.,TRBV9,17,TRBJ1-3,CASSVDSGRLGGNTIYF,TGTGCCAGCAGCGTAGATTCAGGGAGGTTAGGTGGAAACACCATATATTTT
.,.,TRBV7-2,13,TRBJ1-3,CASRPGWGDTIYF,TGTGCCAGCAGACCGGGGTGGGGGGACACCATATATTTT
.,.,TRBV6-5,14,TRBJ1-2,CASTSREENYGYTF,TGTGCCAGCACCTCCAGGGAGGAAAACTATGGCTACACCTTC
.,.,TRBV3-1/TRBV3-2,15,TRBJ1-1,CASSQDRGRNTEAFF,TGTGCCAGCAGCCAAGATCGGGGAAGGAACACTGAAGCTTTCTTT
.,.,TRBV5-1,15,TRBJ1-1,CASSLEGGKNTEAFF,TGCGCCAGCAGCTTGGAGGGAGGGAAGAACACTGAAGCTTTCTTT